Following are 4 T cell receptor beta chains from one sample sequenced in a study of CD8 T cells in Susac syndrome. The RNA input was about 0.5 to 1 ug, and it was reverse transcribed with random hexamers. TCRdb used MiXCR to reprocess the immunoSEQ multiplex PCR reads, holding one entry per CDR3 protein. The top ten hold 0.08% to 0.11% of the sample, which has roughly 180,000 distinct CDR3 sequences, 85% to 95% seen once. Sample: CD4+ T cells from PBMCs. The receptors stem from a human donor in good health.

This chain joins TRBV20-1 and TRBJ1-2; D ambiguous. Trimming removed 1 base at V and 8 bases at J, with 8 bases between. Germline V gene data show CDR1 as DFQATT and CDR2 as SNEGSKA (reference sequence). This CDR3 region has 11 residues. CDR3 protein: CSARGRGGYTF. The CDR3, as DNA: TGCAGTGCTAGAGGCCGAGGAGGCTACACCTTC.

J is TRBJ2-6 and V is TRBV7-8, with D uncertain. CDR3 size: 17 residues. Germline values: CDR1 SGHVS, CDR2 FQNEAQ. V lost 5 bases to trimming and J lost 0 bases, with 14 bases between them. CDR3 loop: CASSNRGGRSGANVLTF. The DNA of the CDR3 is TGTGCCAGCAGCAACCGAGGCGGTCGCTCTGGGGCCAACGTCCTGACTTTC.

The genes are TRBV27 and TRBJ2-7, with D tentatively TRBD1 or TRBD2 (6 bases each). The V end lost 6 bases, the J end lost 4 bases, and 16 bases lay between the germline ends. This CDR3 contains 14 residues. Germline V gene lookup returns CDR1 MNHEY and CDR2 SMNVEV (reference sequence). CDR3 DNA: TGTGCCAGCAGCCTGAAAGGGGGGACGTACGAGCAGTACTTC. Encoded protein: CASSLKGGTYEQYF.

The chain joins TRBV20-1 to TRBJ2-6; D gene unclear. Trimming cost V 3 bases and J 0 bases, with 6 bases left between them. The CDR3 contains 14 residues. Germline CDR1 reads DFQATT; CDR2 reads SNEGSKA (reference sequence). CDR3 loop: CSARQDSGANVLTF. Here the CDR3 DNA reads TGCAGTGCTAGGCAAGACTCTGGGGCCAACGTCCTGACTTTC.